The 16 T cell receptor beta chains in this list originate from one sample, sequenced in a study of B cell selection in AIRE deficiency. Using immunoSEQ multiplex PCR, the repertoire was profiled, and TCRdb retains in-frame clones only, with some absent. Of under 20,000 clones in the sample, 93% were seen once. Regulatory T cells were sorted as CD4+CD25hiCD127low/negative. The sequencing sample was made of CD4+CD25+ Tregs sorted from PBMCs. These receptors all come from a human donor in good health.

CDR3 nucleotide sequence: TGTGCCTGGAGTTTCTGGACAGGGGCGACCGGGGAGCTGTTTTTT. Amino acids: CAWSFWTGATGELFF. The chain employs TRBV30 and TRBJ2-2, with TRBD1 matching 9 bases. Germline lookup yields CDR1 GTSNPN and CDR2 SVGIG (reference sequence). This CDR3 contains 15 residues. V lost 2 bases and J lost 5; bases outside the gene matches: 6.

The V gene is TRBV6-5, the J gene TRBJ1-1, with 11 bases matching TRBD1. The CDR3 covers 14 residues. Germline CDR1 reads MNHEY; CDR2 reads SVGAGI. The V gene end was trimmed by 4 bases and the J gene end by 5 bases; junction bases not matched to a gene: 3. CDR3 loop: CASSLDRGRTEAFF. In DNA form, the CDR3 reads TGTGCCAGCAGTTTGGACAGGGGGCGGACTGAAGCTTTCTTT.

In its sample, this clone was seen a few times. This chain uses TRBV27 with TRBJ2-1; maybe TRBD1 (7 bases). Germline V gives CDR1 MNHEY, CDR2 SMNVEV (reference sequence). V was clipped by 3 bases and J by 6 bases, with 15 bases between them. This CDR3 region has 15 residues. This chain's CDR3 is CASSLEGTEINEQFF. The CDR3 region has the DNA TGTGCCAGCAGTTTGGAGGGGACAGAAATCAATGAGCAGTTCTTC.

This chain links TRBV5-1 with TRBJ2-1; D ambiguous. From germline, CDR1 is SGHRS and CDR2 YFSETQ. The CDR3 extends over 15 amino acids. Trimming removed 0 bases from V and 5 bases from J, with 12 bases in between. The CDR3, as DNA: TGCGCCAGCAGCTTGGGCCATACGGCTGACAATGAGCAGTTCTTC. Translation: CASSLGHTADNEQFF.

The CDR3 DNA follows: TGTGCCAGCAGCCCGCTAGCGAAGAGCTCCTACGAGCAGTACTTC. Protein sequence: CASSPLAKSSYEQYF. This chain uses TRBV6-5 with TRBJ2-7; possibly TRBD2 for D (6 bases). The ends were cut back, 6 bases at V and 0 bases at J, with 15 bases in the middle. The CDR3 spans 15 residues. Germline-derived CDR1 and CDR2 are MNHEY and SVGAGI.

The chain carries TRBV28 and TRBJ2-7; D uncertain. CDR1 is MDHEN, CDR2 SYDVKM, per germline. V was clipped by 7 bases and J by 2 bases, with 15 bases between them. There are 14 residues in the CDR3. The CDR3 DNA reads TGTGCCAGCACTTCAGCGCGGCTAGCCTACGAGCAGTACTTC. This gives the protein CASTSARLAYEQYF. Drawing the rest from reference TRBV28 and TRBJ2-7, the complete variable domain is DVKVTQSSRYLVKRTGEKVFLECVQDMDHENMFWYRQDPGLGLRLIYFSYDVKMKEKGDIPEGYSVSREKKERFSLILESASTNQTSMYLCASTSARLAYEQYFGPGTRLTVT.

The rearrangement uses TRBV7-2 and TRBJ2-1; the D gene could be TRBD1 or TRBD2 (5 bases each). Between the trimmed V and J ends, which lost 2 bases and 4 bases, there was a span of 12 bases. This CDR3 contains 15 residues. Germline V CDR1 and CDR2: SGHTA, FQGNSA. Written as DNA, the CDR3 is TGTGCCAGCAGCTTATCCGGGACCACGTACAATGAGCAGTTCTTC. Its protein is CASSLSGTTYNEQFF.

This chain connects TRBV4-1 to TRBJ1-3, with 7 bases fitting TRBD1. CDR3 length: 17 amino acids. J lost 0 bases, V lost 4 bases, and 9 bases had no gene match. Germline V gene data show CDR1 as MGHRA and CDR2 as YSYEKL. The CDR3 bases are TGCGCCAGCAGCCGGGGACAGAAAGTTACCTCTGGAAACACCATATATTTT. Translating it yields CASSRGQKVTSGNTIYF.

This clone showed up just once. The chain joins TRBV4-1 to TRBJ2-1; D remains ambiguous. V shed 5 bases and J shed 10 bases, with 27 bases lying between them. CDR1 and CDR2 from the germline V gene are MGHRA and YSYEKL. The CDR3 spans 17 residues. In DNA, the CDR3 is TGCGCCAGCAGCTCCCCTTCGTCGGCCCCCCGCGGTGGAGAGCAGTTCTTC. Protein: CASSSPSSAPRGGEQFF.

The V gene is TRBV5-1, the J gene TRBJ2-3; TRBD2 matches 11 bases. V lost 4 bases and J lost 1; bases outside the gene matches: 2. There are 15 residues in the CDR3. Germline CDR1 SGHRS, CDR2 YFSETQ. DNA of the CDR3: TGCGCCAGCAGCCCGGGACTAGCGGGCACAGATACGCAGTATTTT. This encodes CASSPGLAGTDTQYF.

The V and J genes are TRBV28 and TRBJ1-1; maybe TRBD1 (5 bases). Germline assignment: CDR1 MDHEN and CDR2 SYDVKM. The CDR3 runs 13 residues. V was trimmed by 5 bases and J by 6 bases, leaving 13 bases between them. The CDR3 region has the DNA TGTGCCAGCAGTCTTTGGACGGGGGCTGAAGCTTTCTTT. Translating it yields CASSLWTGAEAFF.

The chain combines TRBV19 with TRBJ2-6; the D gene is possibly TRBD1 (5 bases). The CDR3 contains 16 residues. The germline V gene encodes CDR1 LNHDA and CDR2 SQIVND (reference sequence). Between the trimmed V and J ends, which lost 6 bases and 0 bases, there was a span of 12 bases. The CDR3 DNA is TGTGCCAGTAGGGGGCAGAGAGTCTCTGGGGCCAACGTCCTGACTTTC. Encoded protein: CASRGQRVSGANVLTF.

V gene TRBV6-6 combines with J gene TRBJ1-3; no reliable D call. CDR3 size: 14 residues. Between the trimmed V and J ends, which lost 4 bases and 0 bases, there was a span of 7 bases. CDR1 and CDR2 from the germline V gene are MNHNY and SVGAGI (reference sequence). For the CDR3, the DNA is TGTGCCAGCAGTTCCCCACTCTCTGGAAACACCATATATTTT. It is translated as CASSSPLSGNTIYF.

The chain employs TRBV6-6 and TRBJ2-7, with 8 bases aligning to TRBD1. This CDR3 has 15 residues. The germline CDR1 and CDR2 sequences are MNHNY and SVGAGI (reference sequence). J lost 2 bases, V lost 4 bases, and 7 bases had no gene match. This CDR3 reads CASSSPDRDTYEQYF. Here the CDR3 DNA reads TGTGCCAGCAGTTCCCCGGACAGGGATACCTACGAGCAGTACTTC.

V is TRBV28 and J is TRBJ1-2, with 7 positions matching TRBD1. J was trimmed by 4 bases and V by 6 bases; bases with no gene match: 5. Germline V gene data show CDR1 as MDHEN and CDR2 as SYDVKM. This CDR3 comprises 13 residues. CDR3 residues: CASRQGTAYGYTF. The CDR3 region has the DNA TGTGCCAGCAGACAGGGGACGGCCTATGGCTACACCTTC.

This chain connects TRBV6-1 to TRBJ2-1, with D tentatively TRBD2 (5 bases). CDR3 size: 13 residues. V dropped 1 base and J dropped 5 bases, with 6 bases sitting between them. The germline V gene has CDR1 MNHNS and CDR2 SASEGT. CDR3 coding DNA: TGTGCCAGCAGTGAAGTCGGGGACAATGAGCAGTTCTTC. It is translated as CASSEVGDNEQFF.